This entry lists 29 T cell receptor beta chains sequenced from one sample in a study of OX40 agonist ivuxolimab in advanced cancers. The repertoire was sequenced with immunoSEQ multiplex PCR; TCRdb's copy has only in-frame clones and lacks some. The sample has about 130,000 clones, approximately 90% seen once. Sequences were derived from CD4+ or CD8+ T cells sorted from blood, sampled in a trial of the OX40 agonist ivuxolimab. These TCRs come from an adult with an advanced solid tumor such as melanoma, head and neck, liver or kidney cancer.

The genes are TRBV18 and TRBJ2-1, with 9 nucleotides matching TRBD1. V shed 4 bases and J 4 bases; nucleotides not matched to a gene: 11. Germline-derived CDR1 and CDR2 are KGHSH and LQKENI. The CDR3 is made up of 17 amino acids. The CDR3 protein is CASSLTRDRVRYNEQFF. The CDR3 DNA is TGTGCCAGCTCACTAACCCGGGACAGGGTGCGGTACAATGAGCAGTTCTTC.

The V and J genes are TRBV28 and TRBJ2-3; D remains ambiguous. V lost 4 bases to trimming and J lost 6 bases, with 5 bases between them. The CDR3 runs to 11 residues. The germline CDR1 and CDR2 sequences are MDHEN and SYDVKM. The DNA for the CDR3 is TGTGCCAGCAGTTCTATGGATACGCAGTATTTT. Residues: CASSSMDTQYF.

The rearrangement uses TRBV7-9 and TRBJ2-1; weak D call: TRBD2 (5 bases). Germline V gene data show CDR1 as SEHNR and CDR2 as FQNEAQ (reference sequence). The CDR3 consists of 12 residues. Trimming pared 5 bases from V and 6 bases from J, leaving 8 bases between. CDR3 nucleotides: TGTGCCAGCAGCACTAGTGTCAATGAGCAGTTCTTC. Encoded protein: CASSTSVNEQFF.

CDR3 sequence (DNA): TGTGCCAGCAGCTTAGGCGGCCAGGGGGCTGAAGCTTTCTTT. This sequence encodes CASSLGGQGAEAFF. V gene TRBV7-3 combines with J gene TRBJ1-1, with 7 nucleotides matching TRBD1. Germline trimming cut 2 bases from V and 6 bases from J; bases unmatched to any gene: 6. The CDR3 has 14 amino acids. Germline V gives CDR1 SGHTA, CDR2 FQGTGA.

This clone was counted once. Other nucleotide sequences from this sample produce the same CDR3. The V call is TRBV14, the J call TRBJ1-2; TRBD1 might be the D (5 bases). Trimming shortened V by 1 base and J by 8 bases, and 17 bases separated the two germline ends. Germline values: CDR1 SGHDN, CDR2 FVKESK. This CDR3 is 15 amino acids long. CDR3 sequence (DNA): TGTGCCAGCAGCCAAGCCCAGACGGGCTCAGGGGGCTACACCTTC. Translating gives CASSQAQTGSGGYTF.

DNA for the CDR3: TGTGCCAGCTCACCATCAGAGTATGGCTACACCTTC. Protein: CASSPSEYGYTF. The V and J genes are TRBV18 and TRBJ1-2; D not certain. Germline V gene lookup returns CDR1 KGHSH and CDR2 LQKENI. This CDR3 is 12 amino acids long. Trimming stripped 2 bases from V and 5 bases from J, with 6 bases between.

The chain carries TRBV7-9 and TRBJ2-7; D remains unclear. V lost 5 bases and J lost 2, with 7 bases in between. Germline-derived CDR1 and CDR2 are SEHNR and FQNEAQ (reference sequence). The CDR3 runs to 12 residues. The CDR3 DNA reads TGTGCCAGCAGCCCTGGGGCCTACGAGCAGTACTTC. Translation gives CASSPGAYEQYF. Full variable domain (rest looked up from reference TRBV7-9 and TRBJ2-7): DTGVSQNPRHKITKRGQNVTFRCDPISEHNRLYWYRQTLGQGPEFLTYFQNEAQLEKSRLLSDRFSAERPKGSFSTLEIQRTEQGDSAMYLCASSPGAYEQYFGPGTRLTVT.

The chain uses TRBV6-5 and TRBJ2-7, with 7 bases matching TRBD2. This CDR3 has 14 amino acids. Per germline, CDR1 MNHEY and CDR2 SVGAGI. Losses at the gene ends were 6 bases for V and 3 bases for J; bases not matched to a gene: 8. The CDR3 region has the DNA TGTGCCAGCAGCGCTAGCGGCATTTACTACGAGCAGTACTTC. Its protein is CASSASGIYYEQYF.

Points on this clone: Mismatch with germline at one junction end may stem from a read error. The J gene is TRBJ1-2, the V gene TRBV6-5; possibly TRBD1 for D (5 bases). Germline V gene sequence: CDR1 MNHEY, CDR2 SVGAGI. The CDR3 is made up of 15 amino acids. CDR3 protein: CASSYSGGVDYGYTF. The CDR3 DNA is TGTGCCAGCAGTTACTCGGGAGGGGTGGACTACGGCTACACCTTC.

This rearrangement joins TRBV6-5 to TRBJ2-1, with D perhaps matching TRBD1 (7 bases). Germline V gene lookup returns CDR1 MNHEY and CDR2 SVGAGI. This CDR3 comprises 13 residues. The V end lost 8 bases, the J end lost 5 bases, and 13 bases lay between the germline ends. The CDR3 DNA reads as TGTGCCAGCGCGACAGGGAGGAACAATGAGCAGTTCTTC. Translated, it gives CASATGRNNEQFF.

The CDR3 DNA reads as TGTGCCAGCAGCTTAGGTTTCTTGAACTACGAGCAGTACTTC. This sequence encodes CASSLGFLNYEQYF. V gene TRBV7-8 combines with J gene TRBJ2-7; D call uncertain. Germline assignment: CDR1 SGHVS and CDR2 FQNEAQ. The CDR3 has 14 residues. Trimming took off 1 base at V and 3 bases at J, with 10 bases between the two ends.

V is TRBV18 and J is TRBJ2-4; the match to TRBD2 covers 14 bases. V was clipped by 3 bases and J by 9 bases; unmatched bases: 10. This CDR3 has 17 amino acids. Germline V CDR1 and CDR2: KGHSH, LQKENI. The CDR3 DNA reads as TGTGCCAGCTCACCTTCCAGACTAGCGGGAGGGCCAGGCATTCAGTACTTC. Protein product: CASSPSRLAGGPGIQYF.

The V gene is TRBV5-1, the J gene TRBJ2-1; D gene ambiguous. This CDR3 region has 14 residues. Per the germline V gene, CDR1 is SGHRS and CDR2 is YFSETQ. Trimming left V 0 bases short and J 3 bases short, with 7 bases between. The CDR3 region is CASSLEGSYNEQFF. The CDR3 DNA is TGCGCCAGCAGCTTGGAAGGCAGCTACAATGAGCAGTTCTTC.

The chain uses TRBV27 and TRBJ2-1; 12 bases line up with TRBD2. Germline V gene lookup returns CDR1 MNHEY and CDR2 SMNVEV (reference sequence). The ends lost 10 bases at V and 5 bases at J; junction bases unmatched: 6. The CDR3 runs to 14 residues. The CDR3 DNA reads TGTGCCATAAGCCGGACTAGCGGGAACAATGAGCAGTTCTTC. It translates to CAISRTSGNNEQFF.

This clone was counted once. The chain carries TRBV28 and TRBJ1-5, with 8 bases identical to TRBD1. This CDR3 spans 16 amino acids. Germline V lookup: CDR1 MDHEN, CDR2 SYDVKM. V was pared by 1 base and J by 5 bases, with 7 bases of the junction left unmatched. The CDR3 loop is CASSLSDRGYDQPQHF. The CDR3 nucleotides read TGTGCCAGCAGTTTATCCGACAGGGGTTACGATCAGCCCCAGCATTTT. Variable domain in full (rest from reference TRBV28 and TRBJ1-5): DVKVTQSSRYLVKRTGEKVFLECVQDMDHENMFWYRQDPGLGLRLIYFSYDVKMKEKGDIPEGYSVSREKKERFSLILESASTNQTSMYLCASSLSDRGYDQPQHFGDGTRLSIL.

V is TRBV5-4 and J is TRBJ2-7; D uncertain. V gave up 7 bases and J gave up 0 bases, with 14 bases separating them. Germline CDR1 reads SGHNT; CDR2 reads YYREEE (reference sequence). This CDR3 spans 14 amino acids. CDR3 nucleotides: TGTGCCAGCCAGGCTGGCGCAAACTCCTACGAGCAGTACTTC. This gives the protein CASQAGANSYEQYF. Based on the CDR3 plus reference TRBV5-4 and TRBJ2-7, the full variable domain is ETGVTQSPTHLIKTRGQQVTLRCSSQSGHNTVSWYQQALGQGPQFIFQYYREEENGRGNFPPRFSGLQFPNYSSELNVNALELDDSALYLCASQAGANSYEQYFGPGTRLTVT.

This chain joins TRBV14 and TRBJ2-7, with D unclear. V was pared by 1 base and J by 6 bases, with 4 bases between. CDR1 is SGHDN and CDR2 is FVKESK in the germline V gene. The CDR3 extends over 11 amino acids. This CDR3 reads CASSQGAEQYF. CDR3 in DNA: TGTGCCAGCAGCCAAGGGGCCGAGCAGTACTTC.

This chain connects TRBV29-1 to TRBJ2-2; no clear D. V lost 0 bases to trimming and J lost 7 bases, with 21 bases between them. The CDR3 runs 17 residues. Looked up from germline, CDR1 is SQVTM and CDR2 is ANQGSEA. The CDR3 protein is CSVEDRGLRSPGGELFF. The CDR3 DNA reads as TGCAGCGTTGAAGATCGAGGCCTCCGCTCGCCGGGCGGGGAGCTGTTTTTT.

V is TRBV28 and J is TRBJ2-7, with D perhaps given as TRBD1 or TRBD2 (5 bases each). CDR3 length: 15 amino acids. V was shortened by 6 bases and J by 0 bases, with 15 bases between the two germline ends. Germline V gene lookup returns CDR1 MDHEN and CDR2 SYDVKM. The CDR3 nucleotides are TGTGCCAGCAGGGGGGTGCCGGGTACCTCCTACGAGCAGTACTTC. Translation gives CASRGVPGTSYEQYF.

The chain employs TRBV6-5 and TRBJ1-4; no clear D. Trimming stripped 0 bases from V and 8 bases from J, with 13 bases between. The CDR3 extends over 15 amino acids. The germline V gene encodes CDR1 MNHEY and CDR2 SVGAGI. DNA for the CDR3: TGTGCCAGCAGTTACTCTGGTGGAGGGAGAGAAAAACTGTTTTTT. This codes for CASSYSGGGREKLFF.

This clone occurred once. The V gene is TRBV2, the J gene TRBJ1-1; the match to TRBD1 covers 10 bases. Germline CDR1 SNHLY, CDR2 FYNNEI. V gave up 10 bases and J gave up 5 bases; unmatched junction bases: 10. This CDR3 spans 14 amino acids. This CDR3 is CAMQGGQGKTEAFF. In DNA, the CDR3 is TGTGCCATGCAAGGGGGACAGGGGAAGACTGAAGCTTTCTTT.

This chain connects TRBV4-1 to TRBJ2-7; D is tentatively TRBD1 or TRBD2 (5 bases each). The ends were cut back, 4 bases at V and 1 base at J, with 14 bases in the middle. This CDR3 is built from 15 residues. Germline-derived CDR1 and CDR2 are MGHRA and YSYEKL. The CDR3 DNA reads as TGCGCCAGCAGCCCAACCGGGACCGATTCCTACGAGCAGTACTTC. Translated, it gives CASSPTGTDSYEQYF.

V gene TRBV4-3 combines with J gene TRBJ2-7; D may correspond to TRBD1 or TRBD2 (5 bases each). Germline V gene data show CDR1 as LGHNA and CDR2 as YSLEER. The CDR3 sequence is 12 residues long. The ends were cut back, 1 base at V and 4 bases at J, with 5 bases in the middle. The CDR3 DNA sequence: TGCGCCAGCAGCCAAGGGGGGTACGAGCAGTACTTC. Its translation: CASSQGGYEQYF.

Of note for this clone: At one end the junction does not follow the germline gene, possibly because of a read error. The CDR3 sequence is CASGIKGSTLNTEAFF. CDR3 DNA sequence: TGTGCCAGTGGTATTAAGGGGTCGACCCTGAACACTGAAGCTTTCTTT. This rearrangement joins TRBV19 to TRBJ1-1; TRBD1 is a possible D gene (5 bases). Germline lookup yields CDR1 LNHDA and CDR2 SQIVND (reference sequence). The CDR3 extends over 16 amino acids.

V usage is TRBV5-4 and J usage is TRBJ1-3; D possibly corresponds to TRBD1 (6 bases). Between the trimmed V and J ends, which lost 2 bases and 9 bases, there was a span of 18 bases. The CDR3 has 15 residues. Per the germline V gene, CDR1 is SGHNT and CDR2 is YYREEE (reference sequence). The DNA for the CDR3 is TGTGCCAGCAGCTTTTTCGACCGGGACATAAGCACCATATATTTT. Translation gives CASSFFDRDISTIYF.

CDR3 sequence (DNA): TGTGCCAGCAGGGTCGGACAGGGGGTCAATCAGCCCCAGCATTTT. This codes for CASRVGQGVNQPQHF. The genes are TRBV6-5 and TRBJ1-5, with TRBD1 identical over 10 bases. Germline CDR1 and CDR2: MNHEY and SVGAGI. The CDR3 runs to 15 residues. Trimming at V came to 6 bases and at J to 3 bases, leaving 5 bases not matched to a gene.

The rearrangement uses TRBV4-1 and TRBJ2-7; maybe TRBD1 (6 bases). In germline, CDR1 is MGHRA, CDR2 YSYEKL. V was trimmed by 0 bases and J by 12 bases, leaving 24 bases between them. The CDR3 totals 16 residues. This chain's CDR3 is CASSQDVETGGIRGYF. CDR3 DNA: TGCGCCAGCAGCCAAGATGTGGAGACAGGTGGTATACGAGGGTACTTC.

The rearrangement joins TRBV6-5 to TRBJ1-1; 8 nucleotides match TRBD1. Germline V gene lookup returns CDR1 MNHEY and CDR2 SVGAGI. The CDR3 length is 15 residues. V shed 0 bases and J 2 bases; nucleotides not matched to a gene: 2. CDR3 amino acids: CASSYSDRGNTEAFF. The CDR3 DNA reads TGTGCCAGCAGTTACTCAGACAGGGGAAACACTGAAGCTTTCTTT.

On this clone itself: Different DNA sequences within this sample yield the same CDR3. This chain uses TRBV28 with TRBJ1-4, with a possible D match to TRBD1 (6 bases). The CDR3 is made up of 14 amino acids. Trimming pared 4 bases from V and 3 bases from J, leaving 9 bases between. The germline V gene encodes CDR1 MDHEN and CDR2 SYDVKM. CDR3 protein: CASSSGVANEKLFF. CDR3 nucleotides: TGTGCCAGCAGTTCAGGGGTGGCTAATGAAAAACTGTTTTTT.